This T cell receptor beta chain stems from a study of blood T cell repertoires in COVID-19. About the study: The study drew acute and convalescent COVID-19 samples from the United States, Italy and Spain. PBMCs, B-cell-depleted T cells, or T cells were the source of the cDNA or gDNA that made up the material.

Per the original data handling: Cell counts per sample came from amplifying reference gene primers. Method: immunoSEQ multiplex PCR; TCRdb's copy keeps in-frame clones and lacks some. That table supplies the V and J calls and clone size; D and trimming were determined from the DNA. Of about 63,000 clones listed, approximately 92% were seen once; the top ten hold 4.5% to 5.5%. CDR3 length equals 16 residues. The sequence derives from a man between 50 and 59 years old with active COVID-19. The J gene is TRBJ2-5, the V gene TRBV21-1; the D call of TRBD2 is as the table states it, not checked on the DNA. TRBV21-1 is a pseudogene. Sequencing input: peripheral blood. Written as DNA, the CDR3 is TGTGCCAGCCTACGAACACTAGCGGGAGCTTCAGAGACCCAGTACTTC. The encoded protein is CASLRTLAGASETQYF.